The 10 T cell receptor beta chains listed next were all sequenced from one sample in a study of glioma-infiltrating T cells after dendritic cell vaccination. Some clones are missing from TCRdb's copy, which holds only in-frame ones; the method was immunoSEQ multiplex PCR. The data hold 65,000 to 80,000 clones, with around 90% observed a single time. Indicated time point: after dendritic cell vaccination, including at tumor progression/relapse. This specimen was blood, taken after dendritic cell vaccination. Source of these receptors: a human donor with glioblastoma.

The V call is TRBV5-1, the J call TRBJ2-1, with D perhaps TRBD1 (6 bases). Germline assignment: CDR1 SGHRS and CDR2 YFSETQ. The CDR3 totals 15 residues. V lost 4 bases, J lost 1 base, and 12 bases lay in between. As DNA, the CDR3 is TGCGCCAGCAGCCCGGACAGACTTTCCTACAATGAGCAGTTCTTC. Translating gives CASSPDRLSYNEQFF.

The rearrangement uses TRBV30 and TRBJ2-7, with 10 nucleotides matching TRBD1. This CDR3 is built from 14 residues. V shed 3 bases, J shed 4 bases, and the junction held 6 bases outside the gene matches. Germline lookup yields CDR1 GTSNPN and CDR2 SVGIG (reference sequence). CDR3 region: CAWRSRTGGYEQYF. The CDR3 nucleotides are TGTGCCTGGAGATCCAGGACAGGGGGATACGAGCAGTACTTC.

The chain carries TRBV7-2 and TRBJ2-3; maybe TRBD2 (5 bases). CDR3 length: 15 residues. V was trimmed by 1 base and J by 0 bases, leaving 8 bases between them. Germline lookup yields CDR1 SGHTA and CDR2 FQGNSA. DNA for the CDR3: TGTGCCAGCAGCTTAGTCGGGGTTAGCACAGATACGCAGTATTTT. It encodes CASSLVGVSTDTQYF.

This rearrangement joins TRBV29-1 to TRBJ2-7; D might be TRBD1 (6 bases). Per the germline V gene, CDR1 is SQVTM and CDR2 is ANQGSEA. The CDR3 has 11 residues. V gave up 2 bases and J gave up 5 bases, with 7 bases separating them. CDR3 residues: CSVEYRDEQYF. The CDR3 nucleotides are TGCAGCGTTGAATACAGGGACGAGCAGTACTTC.

The J gene is TRBJ2-3, the V gene TRBV7-8; 7 positions match TRBD2. After removal of 7 bases from V and 6 bases from J, the junction contained 4 bases not matched to a gene. Germline V gives CDR1 SGHVS, CDR2 FQNEAQ. The CDR3 is 12 residues long. DNA for the CDR3: TGTGCCAGCACCCTCGGGGGGGATACGCAGTATTTT. It is translated as CASTLGGDTQYF. The whole variable domain, remainder taken from reference TRBV7-8 and TRBJ2-3, is GAGVSQSPRYKVAKRGQDVALRCDPISGHVSLFWYQQALGQGPEFLTYFQNEAQLDKSGLPSDRFFAERPEGSVSTLKIQRTQQEDSAVYLCASTLGGDTQYFGPGTRLTVL.

This clone showed up just once. The chain carries TRBV13 and TRBJ2-3, with TRBD2 identical over 7 bases. V gave up 4 bases and J gave up 1 base; unmatched junction bases: 2. The CDR3 is made up of 14 amino acids. The germline V gene has CDR1 PRHDT and CDR2 FYEKMQ (reference sequence). In DNA, the CDR3 is TGTGCCAGCAGCTCCCTAGCGGGCACAGATACGCAGTATTTT. Translated, it gives CASSSLAGTDTQYF. Full variable domain (remainder filled in from reference TRBV13 and TRBJ2-3): AAGVIQSPRHLIKEKRETATLKCYPIPRHDTVYWYQQGPGQDPQFLISFYEKMQSDKGSIPDRFSAQQFSDYHSELNMSSLELGDSALYFCASSSLAGTDTQYFGPGTRLTVL.

The CDR3 spells CASSYGQGRNSPLHF. CDR3 bases: TGCGCCAGCAGCTACGGACAGGGACGGAATTCACCCCTCCACTTT. The chain has TRBV5-1 and TRBJ1-6; 8 positions agree with TRBD1. Per germline, CDR1 SGHRS and CDR2 YFSETQ. The CDR3 loop spans 15 amino acids. J was trimmed by 7 bases and V by 3 bases; bases with no gene match: 6.

The chain has TRBV2 and TRBJ1-2, with D uncertain. Trimming cost V 0 bases and J 3 bases, with 8 bases left between them. The CDR3 has 14 amino acids. Germline lookup yields CDR1 SNHLY and CDR2 FYNNEI. The CDR3, as DNA: TGTGCCAGCAGTGAAGCAGACTCGCACTATGGCTACACCTTC. It yields the protein CASSEADSHYGYTF.

The chain is built from TRBV5-1 and TRBJ2-1; TRBD1 is a possible D gene (5 bases). This CDR3 is built from 14 residues. Germline CDR1 is SGHRS and CDR2 is YFSETQ. V shed 0 bases and J shed 10 bases, with 14 bases lying between them. In DNA, the CDR3 is TGCGCCAGCAGCTTGGCCCTGGGGCTGAGAGAGCAGTTCTTC. Translated: CASSLALGLREQFF.

The chain links TRBV30 to TRBJ2-4; D gene unclear. V lost 2 bases to trimming and J lost 1 base, with 12 bases between them. Germline CDR1 is GTSNPN and CDR2 is SVGIG (reference sequence). The CDR3 loop spans 15 amino acids. CDR3 sequence: CAWSPAEVAKNIQYF. The CDR3 region has the DNA TGTGCCTGGAGTCCCGCTGAGGTGGCCAAAAACATTCAGTACTTC. The whole variable domain, filled in from reference TRBV30 and TRBJ2-4, reads SQTIHQWPATLVQPVGSPLSLECTVEGTSNPNLYWYRQAAGRGLQLLFYSVGIGQISSEVPQNLSASRPQDRQFILSSKKLLLSDSGFYLCAWSPAEVAKNIQYFGAGTRLSVL.